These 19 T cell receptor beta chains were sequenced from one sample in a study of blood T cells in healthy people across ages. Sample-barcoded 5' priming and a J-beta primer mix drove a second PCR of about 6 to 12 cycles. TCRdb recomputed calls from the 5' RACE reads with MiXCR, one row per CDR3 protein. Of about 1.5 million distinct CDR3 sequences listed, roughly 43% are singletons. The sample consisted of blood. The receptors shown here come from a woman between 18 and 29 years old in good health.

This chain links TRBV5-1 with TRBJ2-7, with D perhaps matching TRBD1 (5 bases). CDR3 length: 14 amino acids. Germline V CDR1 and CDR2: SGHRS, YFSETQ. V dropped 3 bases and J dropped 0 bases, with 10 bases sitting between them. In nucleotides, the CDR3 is TGCGCCAGCAGCTCCCTCAGGGACTCCTACGAGCAGTACTTC. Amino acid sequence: CASSSLRDSYEQYF.

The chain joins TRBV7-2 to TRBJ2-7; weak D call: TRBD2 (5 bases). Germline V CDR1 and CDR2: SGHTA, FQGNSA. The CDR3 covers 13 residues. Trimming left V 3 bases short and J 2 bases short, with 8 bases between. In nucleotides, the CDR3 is TGTGCCAGCAGCTTTTCGGAGGCCTACGAGCAGTACTTC. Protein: CASSFSEAYEQYF. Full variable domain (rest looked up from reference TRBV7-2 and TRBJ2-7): GAGVSQSPSNKVTEKGKDVELRCDPISGHTALYWYRQSLGQGLEFLIYFQGNSAPDKSGLPSDRFSAERTGGSVSTLTIQRTQQEDSAVYLCASSFSEAYEQYFGPGTRLTVT.

This chain's CDR3 is CASTQNGQGVSYEQYF. In DNA form, the CDR3 reads TGTGCCAGCACCCAAAATGGACAGGGGGTATCCTACGAGCAGTACTTC. The chain couples TRBV27 to TRBJ2-7; 10 positions agree with TRBD1. V was pared by 7 bases and J by 1 base, with 10 bases of the junction left unmatched. The V gene's germline CDR1 is MNHEY and CDR2 SMNVEV (reference sequence). The CDR3 sequence is 16 residues long.

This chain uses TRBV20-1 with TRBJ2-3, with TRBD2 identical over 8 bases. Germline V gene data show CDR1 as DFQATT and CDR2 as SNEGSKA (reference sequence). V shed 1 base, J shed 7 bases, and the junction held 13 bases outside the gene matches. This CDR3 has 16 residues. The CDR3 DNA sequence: TGCAGTGCTAGAGGGACTCGCGGGGGGAAGGATAATACGCAGTATTTT. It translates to CSARGTRGGKDNTQYF.

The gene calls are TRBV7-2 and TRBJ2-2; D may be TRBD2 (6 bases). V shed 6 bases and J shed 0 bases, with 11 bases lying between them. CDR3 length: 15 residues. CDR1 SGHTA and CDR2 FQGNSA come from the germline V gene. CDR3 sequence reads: CASRPGGPNTGELFF. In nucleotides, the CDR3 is TGTGCCAGCAGACCCGGAGGGCCGAACACCGGGGAGCTGTTTTTT.

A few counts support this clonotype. CDR3 bases: TGCAGTGCTAGAGACACTGGACCTAGCTACGAGCAGTACTTC. This sequence encodes CSARDTGPSYEQYF. The rearrangement uses TRBV20-1 and TRBJ2-7; D remains unclear. The CDR3 length is 14 residues. Trimming took 0 bases from V and 3 from J, leaving 12 bases between them. Germline lookup yields CDR1 DFQATT and CDR2 SNEGSKA (reference sequence).

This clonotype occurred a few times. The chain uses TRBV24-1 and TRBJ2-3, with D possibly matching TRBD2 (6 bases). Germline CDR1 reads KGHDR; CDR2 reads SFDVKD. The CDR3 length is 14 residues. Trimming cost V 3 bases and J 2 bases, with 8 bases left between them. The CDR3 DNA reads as TGTGCCACCAGTGATCCGGGGGTCACAGATACGCAGTATTTT. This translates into CATSDPGVTDTQYF.

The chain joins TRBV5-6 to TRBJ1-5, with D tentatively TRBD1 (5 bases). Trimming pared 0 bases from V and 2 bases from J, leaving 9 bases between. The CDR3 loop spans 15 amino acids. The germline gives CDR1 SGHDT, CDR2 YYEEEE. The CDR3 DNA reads TGTGCCAGCAGCTTGGGTGACAGACGCAATCAGCCCCAGCATTTT. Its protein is CASSLGDRRNQPQHF. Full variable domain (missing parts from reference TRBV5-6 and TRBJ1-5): DAGVTQSPTHLIKTRGQQVTLRCSPKSGHDTVSWYQQALGQGPQFIFQYYEEEERQRGNFPDRFSGHQFPNYSSELNVNALLLGDSALYLCASSLGDRRNQPQHFGDGTRLSIL.

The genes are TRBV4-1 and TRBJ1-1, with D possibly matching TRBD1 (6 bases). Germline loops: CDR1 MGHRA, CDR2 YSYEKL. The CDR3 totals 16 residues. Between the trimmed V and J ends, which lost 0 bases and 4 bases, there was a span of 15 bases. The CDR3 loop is CASSQEKRGLGTEAFF. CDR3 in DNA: TGCGCCAGCAGCCAAGAAAAAAGGGGGTTGGGCACTGAAGCTTTCTTT.

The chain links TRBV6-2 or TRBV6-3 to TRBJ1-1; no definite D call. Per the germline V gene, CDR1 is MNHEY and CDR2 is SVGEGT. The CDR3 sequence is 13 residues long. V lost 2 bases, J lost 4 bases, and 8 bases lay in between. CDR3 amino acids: CASSYNQVTEAFF. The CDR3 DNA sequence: TGTGCCAGCAGTTACAATCAGGTCACTGAAGCTTTCTTT.

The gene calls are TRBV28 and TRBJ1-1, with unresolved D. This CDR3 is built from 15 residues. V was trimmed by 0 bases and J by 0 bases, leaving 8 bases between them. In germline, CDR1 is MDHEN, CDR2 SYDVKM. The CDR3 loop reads CASSLCPSMNTEAFF. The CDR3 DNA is TGTGCCAGCAGTTTATGTCCGTCCATGAACACTGAAGCTTTCTTT.

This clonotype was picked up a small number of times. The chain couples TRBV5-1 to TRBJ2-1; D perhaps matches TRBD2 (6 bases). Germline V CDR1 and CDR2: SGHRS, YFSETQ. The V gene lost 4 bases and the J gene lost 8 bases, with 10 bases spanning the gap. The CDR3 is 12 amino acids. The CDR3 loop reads CASSPLADEQFF. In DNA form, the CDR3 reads TGCGCCAGCAGCCCACTAGCCGATGAGCAGTTCTTC.

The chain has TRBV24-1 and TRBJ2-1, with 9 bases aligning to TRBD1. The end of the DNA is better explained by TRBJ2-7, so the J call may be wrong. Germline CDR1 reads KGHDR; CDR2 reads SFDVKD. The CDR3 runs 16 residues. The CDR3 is CATSDTGTGSYNEQYF. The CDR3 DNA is TGTGCCACCAGTGACACCGGGACAGGGTCCTACAATGAGCAGTACTTC.

The CDR3: CASSYWAGTDTQYF. The CDR3 DNA is TGTGCCAGCAGTTACTGGGCAGGCACAGATACGCAGTATTTT. V and J are TRBV6-5 and TRBJ2-3; D call uncertain. Germline assignment: CDR1 MNHEY and CDR2 SVGAGI. V was clipped by 1 base and J by 1 base, with 6 bases between them. This CDR3 is 14 amino acids long.

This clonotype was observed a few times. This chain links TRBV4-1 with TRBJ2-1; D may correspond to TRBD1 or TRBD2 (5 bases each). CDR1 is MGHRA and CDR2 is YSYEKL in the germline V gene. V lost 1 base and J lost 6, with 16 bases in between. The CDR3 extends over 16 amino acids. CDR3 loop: CASSQVLGDLSNEQFF. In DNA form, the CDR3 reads TGCGCCAGCAGCCAAGTATTGGGGGATTTGTCCAATGAGCAGTTCTTC.

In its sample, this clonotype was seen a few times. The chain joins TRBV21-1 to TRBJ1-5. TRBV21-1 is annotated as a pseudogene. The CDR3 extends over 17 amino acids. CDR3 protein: CASRPRTHSHDNQPQHF. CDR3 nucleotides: TGTGCCAGCAGACCTCGGACCCACTCCCACGACAATCAGCCCCAGCATTTT.

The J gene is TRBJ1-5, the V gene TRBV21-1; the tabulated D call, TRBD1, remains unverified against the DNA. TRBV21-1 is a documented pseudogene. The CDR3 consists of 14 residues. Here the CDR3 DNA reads TGTGCCAGCAGCAATGGACGGGACAGTCAGCCCCAGCATTTT. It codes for CASSNGRDSQPQHF.

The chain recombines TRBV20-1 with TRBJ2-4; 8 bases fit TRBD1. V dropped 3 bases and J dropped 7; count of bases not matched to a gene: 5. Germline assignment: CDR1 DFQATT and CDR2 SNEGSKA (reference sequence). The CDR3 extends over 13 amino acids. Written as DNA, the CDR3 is TGCAGTGCTAGCAGGGGGCTGGGGAACATTCAGTACTTC. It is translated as CSASRGLGNIQYF.

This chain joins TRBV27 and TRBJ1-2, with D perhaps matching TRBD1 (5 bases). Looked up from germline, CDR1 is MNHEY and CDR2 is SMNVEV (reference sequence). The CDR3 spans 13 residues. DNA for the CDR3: TGTGCTAGCGGTGGGGGAACCTTCTATGGCTACACCTTC. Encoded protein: CASGGGTFYGYTF.